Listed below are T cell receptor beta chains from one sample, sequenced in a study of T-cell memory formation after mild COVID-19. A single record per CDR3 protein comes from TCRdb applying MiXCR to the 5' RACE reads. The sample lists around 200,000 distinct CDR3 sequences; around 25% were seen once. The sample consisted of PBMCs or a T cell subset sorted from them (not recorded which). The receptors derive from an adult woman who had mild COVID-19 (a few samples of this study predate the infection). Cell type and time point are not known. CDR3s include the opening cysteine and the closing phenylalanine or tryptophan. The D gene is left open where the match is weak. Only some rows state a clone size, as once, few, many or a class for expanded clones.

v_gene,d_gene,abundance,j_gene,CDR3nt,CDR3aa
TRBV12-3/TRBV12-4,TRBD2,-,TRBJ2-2,TGTGCCACCGAAAGGTCCCAGCGGGGGAATGGGGAGCTGTTTTTT,CATERSQRGNGELFF
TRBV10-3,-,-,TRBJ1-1,TGTGCCATCAGTGACTTCGACGGTAGAAACACTGAAGCTTTCTTT,CAISDFDGRNTEAFF
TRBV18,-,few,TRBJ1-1,TGTGCCAGCTCACCAGGTTCAGGGCGCAATGAAGCTTTCTTT,CASSPGSGRNEAFF
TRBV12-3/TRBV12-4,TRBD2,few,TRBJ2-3,TGTGCCAGCAGTCCTCGAACAGCGGGAGGGCCAAGAGATACGCAGTATTTT,CASSPRTAGGPRDTQYF
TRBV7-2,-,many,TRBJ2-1,TGTGCCAGCAGCTCAGGACTTGTCGGAGGAAATGAGCAGTTCTTC,CASSSGLVGGNEQFF
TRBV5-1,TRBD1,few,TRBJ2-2,TGCGCCAGCAGCCCCACCTGGACAGGACGGCACACCGGGGAGCTGTTTTTT,CASSPTWTGRHTGELFF
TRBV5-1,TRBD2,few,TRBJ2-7,TGCGCCAGCAGTCCCGAGGGAGCGGGGGTCTACGAGCAGTACTTC,CASSPEGAGVYEQYF
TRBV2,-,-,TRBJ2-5,TGTGCCAGCAGCCGCGTCCAGGGTCTAAGACGGGGGCAAGAGACCCAGTACTTC,CASSRVQGLRRGQETQYF
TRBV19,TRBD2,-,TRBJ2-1,TGTGCCACCCTGCTAGCGGTGGGCTACAATGAGCAGTTCTTC,CATLLAVGYNEQFF
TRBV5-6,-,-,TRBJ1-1,TGTGCCAGCAGCTTACACGCGGAAGCTTTCTTT,CASSLHAEAFF
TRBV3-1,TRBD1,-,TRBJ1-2,TGTGCCAGCAGCCAACCCGACAGGGGGCCGCGAGGCTACACCTTC,CASSQPDRGPRGYTF
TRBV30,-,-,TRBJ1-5,TGTGCCTGGAGCCGGGACGTGGGGGCCAATCAGCCCCAGCATTTT,CAWSRDVGANQPQHF
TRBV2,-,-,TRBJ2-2,TGTGCCAGCAGTGAAGCGCTTCGGGTATTGACCGGGGAGCTGTTTTTT,CASSEALRVLTGELFF
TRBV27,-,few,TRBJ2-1,TGTGCCAGCAGTCGTAGTACAGGGCGCTCCTACAATGAGCAGTTCTTC,CASSRSTGRSYNEQFF
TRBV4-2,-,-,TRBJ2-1,TGTGCCAGCAGCCCGAGTCCCGGGGATGAGCAGTTCTTC,CASSPSPGDEQFF
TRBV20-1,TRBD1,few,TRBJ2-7,TGCAGTGGAAGGACAGGGGGCTCCTACGAGCAGTACTTC,CSGRTGGSYEQYF
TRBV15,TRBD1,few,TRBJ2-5,TGTGCCACCATAGCACAGGGGCTCCAAGAGACCCAGTACTTC,CATIAQGLQETQYF
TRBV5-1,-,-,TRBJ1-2,TGCGCCAGCAGCTCCCCGGGTGAATATGGCTACACCTTC,CASSSPGEYGYTF